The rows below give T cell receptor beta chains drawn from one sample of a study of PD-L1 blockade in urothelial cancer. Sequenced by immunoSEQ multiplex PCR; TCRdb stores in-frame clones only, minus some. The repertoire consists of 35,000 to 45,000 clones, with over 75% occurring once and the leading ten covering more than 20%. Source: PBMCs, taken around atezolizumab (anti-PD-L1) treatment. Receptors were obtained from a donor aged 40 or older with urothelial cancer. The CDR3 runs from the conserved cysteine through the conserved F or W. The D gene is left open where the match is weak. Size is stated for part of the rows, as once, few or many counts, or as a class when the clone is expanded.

CASTTGGTVSYEQYF,TGTGCCAGCACCACTGGGGGGACAGTCTCCTACGAGCAGTACTTC,-,-,TRBJ2-7,TRBV18
CASSLRGIGNSYNEQFF,TGTGCCAGCAGCTTACGAGGGATCGGGAACTCCTACAATGAGCAGTTCTTC,-,-,TRBJ2-1,TRBV7-3
CASSVGGFVTEAFF,TGTGCCAGCAGCGTAGGAGGGTTCGTCACTGAAGCTTTCTTT,-,-,TRBJ1-1,TRBV9
CASSAHGGLNEKLFF,TGTGCCAGCAGTGCCCATGGAGGGTTGAATGAAAAACTGTTTTTT,-,-,TRBJ1-4,TRBV6-1
CASSAGGTSYNEQFF,TGCGCCAGCAGCGCAGGGGGGACATCCTACAATGAGCAGTTCTTC,-,-,TRBJ2-1,TRBV5-1
CASSPMHPGQENTEAFF,TGCGCCAGCAGTCCCATGCACCCGGGACAGGAGAACACTGAAGCTTTCTTT,-,TRBD1,TRBJ1-1,TRBV23-1
CASTGIGQRGWGVQYF,TGTGCCAGTACGGGTATAGGCCAGCGGGGATGGGGTGTGCAGTATTTT,-,TRBD2,TRBJ2-3,TRBV19
CSGHRQNTEAFF,TGCAGCGGTCACAGACAGAACACTGAAGCTTTCTTT,-,-,TRBJ1-1,TRBV29-1
CASSSQGEWIDTQYF,TGTGCCAGCAGCTCCCAGGGGGAGTGGATAGATACGCAGTATTTT,-,TRBD1,TRBJ2-3,TRBV7-6
CASSTIMTGAETQYF,TGCGCCAGCAGCACCATAATGACAGGGGCCGAGACCCAGTACTTC,-,TRBD1,TRBJ2-5,TRBV5-1
CASHPGTSGINEQFF,TGCGCCAGCCACCCCGGGACTAGCGGGATAAATGAGCAGTTCTTC,once,TRBD2,TRBJ2-1,TRBV5-1
CASSNERPTNEKLFF,TGTGCCAGCAGCAACGAGCGGCCGACTAATGAAAAACTGTTTTTT,-,-,TRBJ1-4,TRBV6-5
CASSQESTSLRGLFF,TGCGCCAGCAGCCAAGAGTCCACTAGCCTACGGGGGCTGTTTTTT,-,-,TRBJ2-2,TRBV4-3
CASSQDPAGTVSNQPQHF,TGCGCCAGCAGCCAAGATCCAGCCGGGACAGTGAGCAATCAGCCCCAGCATTTT,-,TRBD1,TRBJ1-5,TRBV4-1
CASSVSYYPAGPGVF,TGTGCCAGCAGCGTATCCTACTACCCAGCGGGCCCCGGGGTCTTC,once,-,TRBJ2-1,TRBV9
CASSMTLSSTDTQYF,TGCGCCAGCAGCATGACACTCTCTAGCACAGATACGCAGTATTTT,-,-,TRBJ2-3,TRBV5-1
CASSLGQRTGELFF,TGTGCCAGCAGCCTAGGACAGAGGACCGGGGAGCTGTTTTTT,-,-,TRBJ2-2,TRBV7-9
CASRTAQETQYF,TGTGCCAGCAGGACAGCTCAAGAGACCCAGTACTTC,once,-,TRBJ2-5,TRBV6-6
CASSLGSGSPYNEQFF,TGTGCCAGCAGCTTAGGGTCCGGGAGCCCCTACAATGAGCAGTTCTTC,-,-,TRBJ2-1,TRBV7-2
CASSWGRAEETQYF,TGCGCCAGCAGCTGGGGCCGGGCGGAAGAGACCCAGTACTTC,-,-,TRBJ2-5,TRBV5-1
CASTQGAGAQGYTF,TGTGCCAGCACTCAGGGGGCAGGCGCCCAGGGCTACACCTTC,-,TRBD1,TRBJ1-2,TRBV7-2
CSAGVARGVLTF,TGCAGCGCCGGGGTGGCCCGAGGCGTCCTGACTTTC,-,-,TRBJ2-6,TRBV29-1